Following are 13 T cell receptor beta chains from one sample sequenced in a study of blood T cell repertoires in COVID-19. TCRdb's copy holds only in-frame clones and misses some; the assay was immunoSEQ multiplex PCR. The profile covers 300,000 to 400,000 clones, with roughly 89% appearing a single time and approximately 3.5% taken by the ten largest. Sequenced: peripheral blood. Receptor source: a woman in her late teens or twenties who had recovered from COVID-19.

The rearrangement uses TRBV6-4 and TRBJ2-3; 11 bases agree with TRBD2. Germline-derived CDR1 and CDR2 are MRHNA and SNTAGT. This CDR3 has 13 amino acids. V dropped 2 bases and J dropped 8; count of bases not matched to a gene: 0. CDR3 sequence (DNA): TGTGCCAGCAGTGACACTAGCGGGAGTACGCAGTATTTT. Translation: CASSDTSGSTQYF.

This clone has a single count. The CDR3 DNA reads as TGTGCCAGCAGGCCCACAGAGAAGGGGGCCAACGTCCTGACTTTC. Translating gives CASRPTEKGANVLTF. The chain is built from TRBV6-6 and TRBJ2-6; D is unresolved. Trimming stripped 6 bases from V and 4 bases from J, with 13 bases between. Germline V lookup: CDR1 MNHNY, CDR2 SVGAGI (reference sequence). CDR3 size: 15 residues.

This clone was seen only a few times. V gene TRBV6-5 combines with J gene TRBJ2-3; no firm D call. Trimming cost V 4 bases and J 4 bases, with 9 bases left between them. Looked up from germline, CDR1 is MNHEY and CDR2 is SVGAGI. The CDR3 sequence is 13 residues long. In nucleotides, the CDR3 is TGTGCCAGCAGTTCCCAACTGGCAGATACGCAGTATTTT. It translates to CASSSQLADTQYF.

V gene TRBV5-1 combines with J gene TRBJ2-7; TRBD1 matches 10 bases. V shed 4 bases and J 4 bases; nucleotides not matched to a gene: 8. CDR1 is SGHRS, CDR2 YFSETQ, per germline. The CDR3 loop spans 15 amino acids. CDR3 sequence reads: CASSLGTGEAYEQYV. CDR3 DNA sequence: TGCGCCAGCAGCCTGGGGACAGGGGAAGCATACGAGCAGTACGTC.

The gene calls are TRBV4-3 and TRBJ1-2; 7 bases align to TRBD1. Germline V gene data show CDR1 as LGHNA and CDR2 as YSLEER. V was clipped by 6 bases and J by 6 bases; unmatched bases: 13. CDR3 length: 15 residues. CDR3 amino acids: CASRPEQGRLDGYTF. CDR3 nucleotide sequence: TGCGCCAGCAGACCTGAACAGGGGAGGCTGGATGGCTACACCTTC.

This clone has a single count. The gene calls are TRBV6-6 and TRBJ2-5, with a tentative D call TRBD2 (6 bases). This CDR3 has 11 residues. Germline CDR1 MNHNY, CDR2 SVGAGI (reference sequence). V shed 11 bases and J shed 4 bases, with 11 bases lying between them. The CDR3 sequence: CAWGVGETQYF. CDR3 coding DNA: TGTGCCTGGGGGGTGGGAGAGACCCAGTACTTC.

CDR3 nucleotide sequence: TGTGCCACCAGTGAGGGCCTGGACAGGGAACCGGCCTCCTCCTACGAGCAGTACGTC. Translation gives CATSEGLDREPASSYEQYV. The chain carries TRBV24-1 and TRBJ2-7; 8 bases line up with TRBD1. The germline V gene encodes CDR1 KGHDR and CDR2 SFDVKD. The trim removed 4 bases at V and 0 bases at J, leaving 16 bases unmatched. The CDR3 covers 19 residues.

This chain joins TRBV6-2 or TRBV6-3 and TRBJ2-7; no clear D. Germline CDR1 MNHEY, CDR2 SVGEGT. V was pared by 2 bases and J by 2 bases, with 10 bases between. The CDR3 length is 14 residues. CDR3 sequence reads: CASSYLEQPYEQYV. The CDR3 DNA sequence: TGTGCCAGCAGTTACCTTGAACAGCCCTACGAGCAGTACGTC.

The chain is built from TRBV7-8 and TRBJ2-5; 11 bases match TRBD1. V was pared by 5 bases and J by 5 bases, with 4 bases of the junction left unmatched. In germline, CDR1 is SGHVS, CDR2 FQNEAQ. The CDR3 sequence is 14 residues long. DNA of the CDR3: TGTGCCAGCAGCAGGACAGGGGGCTTGGAGACCCAGTACTTC. This sequence encodes CASSRTGGLETQYF.

This clone was picked up a small number of times. The J gene is TRBJ1-2, the V gene TRBV10-3; possible D gene TRBD1, 5 bases. In germline, CDR1 is ENHRY, CDR2 SYGVKD. Trimming left V 6 bases short and J 6 bases short, with 14 bases between. The CDR3 is made up of 13 amino acids. CDR3 sequence reads: CAISQQVSDGYTF. The CDR3 DNA follows: TGTGCCATCAGCCAACAGGTTTCGGATGGCTACACCTTC.

This sequence joins TRBV30 and TRBJ1-2; 8 bases are shared with TRBD1. This CDR3 contains 12 residues. V shed 7 bases and J 4 bases; nucleotides not matched to a gene: 5. The germline V gene has CDR1 GTSNPN and CDR2 SVGIG (reference sequence). In DNA form, the CDR3 reads TGTGCCTTCAGGGGGCTCATCTATGGCTACACCTTC. Translating gives CAFRGLIYGYTF.

The rearrangement uses TRBV7-2 and TRBJ1-2; D not resolved. CDR1 is SGHTA and CDR2 is FQGNSA in the germline V gene. The CDR3 length is 15 residues. Deletions cut 1 base from V and 0 bases from J, with 9 bases between. The CDR3 region has the DNA TGTGCCAGCAGCTTAGTGGCAGAAACTAACTATGGCTACACCTTC. Translating it yields CASSLVAETNYGYTF.

This clone showed up just a few times. The sample holds other DNA sequences that translate to the same CDR3. This chain uses TRBV27 with TRBJ2-1; D is ambiguous. V was cut by 2 bases and J by 5 bases, with 7 bases left in between. The germline V gene has CDR1 MNHEY and CDR2 SMNVEV (reference sequence). The CDR3 runs to 13 residues. The DNA for the CDR3 is TGTGCCAGCAGTTTAAGTAGAAACAATGAGCAGTTCTTC. Translation gives CASSLSRNNEQFF.